This record looks at one T cell receptor (beta chain) sequence and its context. Random hexamers were used to reverse transcribe 0.5 to 1 ug of RNA. A multiplex approach, immunoSEQ multiplex PCR, amplified TCR beta CDR3 across 54 Vbeta and 13 Jbeta. TCRdb independently ran MiXCR on the immunoSEQ multiplex PCR reads; one entry per CDR3 protein. The sample includes roughly 180,000 distinct CDR3 sequences, roughly 94% of them seen just once. The data originate from a study of CD8 T cells in Susac syndrome. The CDR3 loop spans 11 amino acids. Germline V CDR1 and CDR2: SQVTM, ANQGSEA. TCR beta was sequenced from blood CD8+ and CD4+ T cells.

The V and J genes are TRBV29-1 and TRBJ2-1; D gene uncertain. The material sequenced was CD4+ T cells from PBMCs. This TCR was recovered from a human donor in good health. The CDR3 here is CNARYYNEQFF. The DNA of the CDR3 is TGCAACGCACGGTACTACAATGAGCAGTTCTTC.